Sequencing of this T cell receptor (beta chain) was carried out in a study of cytomegalovirus exposure and HLA in healthy donors (dated by TCRdb to the late 2010s). Broadly, across the study: An earlier analysis of 587 of the donors reported 276 Gb of sequence data and around 110 million unique TCR beta sequences obtained from around 190 million T cells. Both class I and class II loci were covered by HLA typing, at four-digit resolution. Among approximately 370 genotyped donors of the cohort, an average of about 220,000 unique TCR beta nucleotide sequences was sequenced per donor, of which approximately 18% were non-productive. In addition to the first cohort of 666 subjects, a separate validation cohort of about 120 different subjects was used. The study combined high-throughput TCR immunosequencing, statistical association of individual TCRs with disease status, and machine learning to predict cytomegalovirus infection status. In the later analysis, no new phenotypic data were used to find candidate immune exposures; instead, reliance was placed on TCR beta sequences and their occurrence across donors. Several DR-DQ haplotypes were handled as single units for association and clustering because linkage in the cohort was strong. The study aimed to test whether signatures of past pathogen exposure could be identified by cataloging public T cell receptors. An early release that covered approximately 600 HLA-typed donors contained approximately 320 gigabases of sequencing data and tens of millions of unique TCR sequences. A later genetic analysis took genome-wide SNP genotypes for about 65% of the roughly 670 donors and used that subset as a discovery cohort. An earlier analysis of a few hundred of the donors applied high-throughput TCR beta sequencing to assess whether each TCR beta V gene segment acted as functional or pseudogenic. The number of typed donors differed by locus: 629-630 for A, B, C, DRB1 and DQB1; approximately 520 for DQA1; fewer than 610 for DPA1; and around 470 for DPB1. All discovery cohort repertoires had been generated on a single sequencing platform. The T cell repertoires of 700 or so subjects were profiled by immunosequencing and related to cytomegalovirus serostatus. In a later analysis, previously published TCR beta repertoires from about 670 donors were re-analyzed and high-resolution HLA genotyping was added so that TCR occurrence patterns could be studied. Among the roughly 370 genotyped donors, 75% to 90% belonged to the genetic ancestry cluster associated with self-reported Caucasian donors. Donor age, sex, ethnicity and CMV serostatus were collected together with the repertoire data. Results and caveats for the whole study, not just this receptor: Several of the top co-occurrence clusters appeared to be linked to parvovirus B19, influenza, CMV and Epstein-Barr virus, according to a later analysis. The presence/absence analyses assumed that sequencing depth was roughly uniform across donors, and that assumption may not be true. Linkage disequilibrium might explain the correlated functional status among segregating V segments, but an unknown experimental factor could not be excluded. Strong co-occurrence of HLA alleles, especially DR and DQ, made assigning TCR associations to individual alleles difficult. Compared with the approximately 670-donor mean, donors in an Asian-associated ancestry cluster had fewer N-insertions in productive TCRs, according to a later genetic analysis. Most TCR sequences were seen in very few donors, while some public TCRs were found in many individuals. Some 16 rarely observed V segments, including chromosome 9 orphons, were excluded from the earlier analysis of several hundred of the donors because counts were too low. A further reported finding was that TCR beta sequences accurately predicted the HLA-A and HLA-B alleles for most subjects in the first cohort. In vitro tests confirmed that a few of the cytomegalovirus-associated TCR beta chains recognize cytomegalovirus antigens. Compared with equally common non-associated chains, HLA-associated TCR beta chains in a later analysis were more clonally expanded and had lower generation probabilities. In a later analysis, the rate of TCR association differed among HLA loci, with DRB1 alleles having the most associated TCRs and HLA-C alleles having the fewest. The cohort was sequenced for TCR beta chains only, and without alpha or paired-chain data the features that could be detected were limited. The study listed 150 to 200 TCR beta chains as associated with cytomegalovirus. In both the original and validation cohorts, the classifier was reported to diagnose cytomegalovirus status with high specificity and sensitivity. It was suggested by the authors that the approach could potentially be generalized to other disease states and immunological phenotypes. Broadly in line with IMGT annotations, most TCR beta V segments showed up in productive rearrangements about 87% or about 30% of the time in an earlier analysis of several hundred of the donors. Immune exposure information for the cohort was limited to CMV serostatus. Most CMV-associated TCR beta chains appeared to be HLA-restricted in a later analysis, and the HLA associations seemed to be driven largely by CMV exposure. In a later genetic analysis, a missense DCLRE1C variant was associated with V-gene and J-gene trimming of TCR beta chains, and the association was replicated in an independent cohort. A later analysis associated 16,951 TCR beta sequences with specific HLA alleles at a false discovery rate of 0.05. The 87-base-pair reads could not distinguish some IMGT-functional V segments, including TRBV6-2 and TRBV6-3, so those segments were excluded. A group of highly shared sequence variants was considered likely to be a technical artifact of the sequencing pipeline. Because some donors lacked HLA typing at each locus, the association tests relied only on the typed subset.

Libraries were prepared through the immunoSEQ multiplex PCR assay. A mixture of 60 forward primers for TCR Vbeta segments and 13 reverse primers for TCR Jbeta segments was used in the multiplex PCR. A multiplex PCR assay on genomic DNA amplified the CDR3 region of rearranged TCR beta genes. On the Illumina HiSeq System, the amplified TCR beta libraries were sequenced as 87-base-pair reads. Turning to the authors' computational methods: A later analysis counted approximately 84 million unique TCR beta chains across the 700 or so repertoires, and some 11 million of these chains were shared by at least two donors. To remove PCR and sequencing errors, raw reads were error-corrected and collapsed into unique sequences using a nearest-neighbor algorithm that merged closely related sequences. CDR3 sequences were aligned to IMGT reference sequences to assign V, D and J gene segments. Each retained sequence needed at least a six-nucleotide match to both a V gene segment and a J gene segment. A rearrangement counted as productive if the CDR3 had no stop codons and remained in frame with V and J, and every other rearrangement counted as non-productive. Following IMGT convention, CDR3 was defined as the stretch from the second conserved V-encoded cysteine up to the conserved J-encoded phenylalanine. The earlier analysis of fewer than 700 of the donors excluded sequences that lacked an unambiguous match to a single V gene segment. An earlier analysis of fewer than 750 of the donors classified V segments as functional when productive rearrangements were above 56.7% and as segregating when the standard deviation between donors was above 5%. A statistical classification framework was built to diagnose cytomegalovirus status from the catalog of TCR beta chain sequences. In a later analysis, V and J genes were assigned by comparing TCR nucleotide sequences against IMGT/GENE-DB human TR gene sequences. In a later analysis, CDR3 sequences and most-parsimonious VDJ recombination scenarios were assigned using the TCRdist pipeline. In a later analysis, every TCR beta chain was defined by the combination of its CDR3 amino acid sequence and its V-gene family, and reads without a unique V-gene family were dropped. To address suspected cross-contamination and a sequencing artifact, a later analysis removed 550 to 750 highly shared, low-generation-probability nucleotide sequences. In a later analysis, a clonal expansion index was calculated for each public chain from normalized within-repertoire ranks of inferred template counts. Generation probabilities in a later analysis came from a VDJ recombination model fitted to out-of-frame rearrangements, and those results were checked against IGoR. Hypergeometric tests were used in a later analysis to score TCR-TCR, TCR-HLA and TCR-CMV co-occurrence, with a repertoire-size bias correction applied to the TCR pairs. False discovery rates were estimated in a later analysis by permuting HLA or CMV assignments 20 times. In a later analysis, co-occurring TCRs were grouped using DBSCAN, and TCRdist sequence similarity was added for clustering within HLA-allele-positive subsets. Repertoires with fewer than 30,000 or more than 120,000 public chains were left out of co-occurrence clustering, as were four to six repertoires with anomalous nucleotide sharing. The table comes from immuneACCESS by way of TCRdb, which keeps in-frame sequences with V and J called. Part of the clones is missing from these tables; in studies checked, under half for an unresolved V gene and the rest for unknown reasons. That table supplies the V and J calls and clone size; D and trimming were determined from the DNA. This sample gives roughly 180,000 clones in total; 77% of them show up just once. The ten largest clonotypes hold more than 3% of the sample.

V is reduced by 3 bases and J by 6 bases, leaving a spacing of 16 bases between them. Its CDR3 holds 15 amino acids, cysteine through phenylalanine. Only the CDR3 part of the read is kept: 45 bases, read in frame from the first base. CDR1 and CDR2 are read off the germline V gene as LGHNA and YSLEER. Comment on this clone: No cognate antigen has been identified for it. Base-call qualities are not available, and no considerably larger clone is one nucleotide away.

The cohort comprised several hundred healthy bone marrow donors. At the time of sampling, all cohort members were nominally healthy, though unrecorded immune exposures were likely present. The donor tested CMV seropositive, placing the donor among the approximately 290 seropositive members of the cohort. A peripheral blood sample was provided by each donor, and peripheral blood mononuclear cells were used for TCR beta sequencing. Genomic DNA was extracted from the blood cell samples with the Qiagen DNeasy Blood Extraction Kit. Sequencing used PBMCs. The chain employs TRBV4-3 and TRBJ2-3, with a weak D call of TRBD1 (5 bases match). The TCR sequence derives from a woman in her fifties or sixties in good health and CMV-seropositive. The DNA reads TGCGCCAGCAGCCAGCAAGCCCTTGGGGCGGATACGCAGTATTTT. This is translated as CASSQQALGADTQYF.